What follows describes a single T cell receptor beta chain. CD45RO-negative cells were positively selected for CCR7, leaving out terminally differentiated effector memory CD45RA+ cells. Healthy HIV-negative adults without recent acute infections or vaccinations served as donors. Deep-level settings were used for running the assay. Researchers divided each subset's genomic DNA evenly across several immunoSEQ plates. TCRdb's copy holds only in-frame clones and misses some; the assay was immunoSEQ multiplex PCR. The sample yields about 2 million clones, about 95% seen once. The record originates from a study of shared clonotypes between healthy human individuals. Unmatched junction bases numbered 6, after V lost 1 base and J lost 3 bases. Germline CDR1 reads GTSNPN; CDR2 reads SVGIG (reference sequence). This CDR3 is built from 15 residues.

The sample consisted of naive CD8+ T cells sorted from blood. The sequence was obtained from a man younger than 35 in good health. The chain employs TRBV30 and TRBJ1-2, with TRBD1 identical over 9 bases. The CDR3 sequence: CAWSGDREMDYGYTF. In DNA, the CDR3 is TGTGCCTGGAGTGGGGACAGGGAGATGGACTATGGCTACACCTTC.